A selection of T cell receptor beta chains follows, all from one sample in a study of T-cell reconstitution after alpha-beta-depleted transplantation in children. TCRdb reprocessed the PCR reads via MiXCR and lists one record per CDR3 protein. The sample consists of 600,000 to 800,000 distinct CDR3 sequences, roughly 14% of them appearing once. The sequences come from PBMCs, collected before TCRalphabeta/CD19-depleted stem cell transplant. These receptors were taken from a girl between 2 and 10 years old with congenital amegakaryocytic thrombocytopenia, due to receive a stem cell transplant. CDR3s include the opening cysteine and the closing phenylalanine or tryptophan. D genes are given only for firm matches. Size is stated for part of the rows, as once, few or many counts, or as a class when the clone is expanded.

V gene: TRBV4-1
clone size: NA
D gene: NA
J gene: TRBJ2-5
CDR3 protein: CASSQEYLPPETQYF
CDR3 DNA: TGCGCCAGCAGCCAAGAGTACCTGCCGCCGGAGACCCAGTACTTC

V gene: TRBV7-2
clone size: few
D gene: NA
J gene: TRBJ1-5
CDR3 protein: CASSLERFRSNQPQHF
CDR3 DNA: TGTGCCAGCAGCTTAGAGAGGTTCAGGAGCAATCAGCCCCAGCATTTT

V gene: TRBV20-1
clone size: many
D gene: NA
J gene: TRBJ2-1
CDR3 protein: CSAREWAGMSPHLHNEQFF
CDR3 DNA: TGCAGTGCTAGGGAATGGGCGGGGATGTCCCCCCACCTTCACAATGAGCAGTTCTTC

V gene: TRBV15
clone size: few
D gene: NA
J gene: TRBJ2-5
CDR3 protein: CATSNRGGQETQYF
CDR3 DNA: TGTGCCACCAGCAACAGGGGAGGGCAAGAGACCCAGTACTTC

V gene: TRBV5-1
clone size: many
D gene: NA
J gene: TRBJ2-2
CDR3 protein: CASSFGTLNTGELFF
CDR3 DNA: TGCGCCAGCAGCTTCGGGACATTAAACACCGGGGAGCTGTTTTTT

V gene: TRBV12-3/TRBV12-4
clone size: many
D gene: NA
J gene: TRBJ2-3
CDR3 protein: CASSSADSSTDTQYF
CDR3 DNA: TGTGCCAGCAGTTCGGCGGACTCTAGCACAGATACGCAGTATTTT

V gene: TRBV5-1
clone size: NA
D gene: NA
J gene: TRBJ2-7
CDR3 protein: CASSLRLRNSYEQYF
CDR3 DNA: TGCGCCAGCAGCTTGCGTCTCAGGAATAGCTACGAGCAGTACTTC

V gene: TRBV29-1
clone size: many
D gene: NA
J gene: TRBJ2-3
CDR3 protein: CSVQSWGPDTQYF
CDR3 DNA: TGCAGCGTTCAGTCTTGGGGTCCAGATACGCAGTATTTT

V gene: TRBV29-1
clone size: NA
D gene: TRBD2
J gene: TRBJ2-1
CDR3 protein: CSVFIAGGIPNEQFF
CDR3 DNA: TGCAGCGTCTTTATAGCGGGAGGGATTCCCAATGAGCAGTTCTTC

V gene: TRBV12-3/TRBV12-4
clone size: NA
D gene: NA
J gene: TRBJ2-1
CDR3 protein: CAMNRVPSSYNEQFF
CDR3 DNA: TGTGCCATGAACAGGGTACCGAGCTCCTACAATGAGCAGTTCTTC

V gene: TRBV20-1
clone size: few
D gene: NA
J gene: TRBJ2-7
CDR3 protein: CSARDRNEQYF
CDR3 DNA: TGCAGTGCTAGAGATAGGAACGAGCAGTACTTC

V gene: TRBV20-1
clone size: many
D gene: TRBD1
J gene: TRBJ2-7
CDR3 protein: CSATNSRDRGPPLTYEQYF
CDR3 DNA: TGCAGTGCTACAAACTCCCGGGACAGGGGCCCCCCTTTAACCTACGAGCAGTACTTC

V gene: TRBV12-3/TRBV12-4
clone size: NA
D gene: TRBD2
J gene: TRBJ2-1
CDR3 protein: CASSLGATSGKQFF
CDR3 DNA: TGTGCCAGCAGTTTGGGGGCGACTAGCGGGAAGCAGTTCTTC

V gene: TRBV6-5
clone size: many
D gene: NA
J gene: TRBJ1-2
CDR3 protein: CASSSTQGEDAYTF
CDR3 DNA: TGTGCCAGCAGTTCAACTCAGGGCGAGGATGCCTACACCTTC

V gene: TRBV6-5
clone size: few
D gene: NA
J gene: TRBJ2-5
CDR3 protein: CASSLWREDQGTQYF
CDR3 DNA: TGTGCCAGCAGTTTGTGGCGGGAAGATCAGGGGACCCAGTACTTC